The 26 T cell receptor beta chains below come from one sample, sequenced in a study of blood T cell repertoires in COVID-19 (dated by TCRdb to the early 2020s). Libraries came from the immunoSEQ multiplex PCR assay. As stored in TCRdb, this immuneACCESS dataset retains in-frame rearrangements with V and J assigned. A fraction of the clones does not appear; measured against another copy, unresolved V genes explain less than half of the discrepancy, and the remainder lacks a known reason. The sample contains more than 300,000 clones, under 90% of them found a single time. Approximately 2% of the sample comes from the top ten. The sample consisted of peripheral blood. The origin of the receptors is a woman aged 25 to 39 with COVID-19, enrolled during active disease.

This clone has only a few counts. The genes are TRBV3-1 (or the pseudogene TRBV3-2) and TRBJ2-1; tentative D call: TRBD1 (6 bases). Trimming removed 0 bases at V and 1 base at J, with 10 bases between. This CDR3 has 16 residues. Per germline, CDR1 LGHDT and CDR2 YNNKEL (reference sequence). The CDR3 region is CASSQDEQGSYNEQFF. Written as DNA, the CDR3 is TGTGCCAGCAGCCAAGACGAACAGGGTTCCTACAATGAGCAGTTCTTC.

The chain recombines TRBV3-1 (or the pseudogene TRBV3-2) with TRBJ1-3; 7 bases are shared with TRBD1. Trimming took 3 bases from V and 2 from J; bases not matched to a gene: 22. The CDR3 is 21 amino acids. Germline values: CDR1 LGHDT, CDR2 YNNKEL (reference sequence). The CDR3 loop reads CASSQIIKRDRAIRAGNTIYF. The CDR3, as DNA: TGTGCCAGCAGCCAGATAATAAAGAGAGACAGGGCGATACGGGCTGGAAACACCATATATTTT.

As DNA, the CDR3 is TGTGCCAGCAGACGCAGCACAGGGGGCAGCTATGGCTACACCTTC. Translated, it gives CASRRSTGGSYGYTF. The V call is TRBV6-5, the J call TRBJ1-2, with 9 bases aligning to TRBD1. The CDR3 is made up of 15 amino acids. Germline loops: CDR1 MNHEY, CDR2 SVGAGI. Trimming took 6 bases from V and 4 from J; bases not matched to a gene: 9.

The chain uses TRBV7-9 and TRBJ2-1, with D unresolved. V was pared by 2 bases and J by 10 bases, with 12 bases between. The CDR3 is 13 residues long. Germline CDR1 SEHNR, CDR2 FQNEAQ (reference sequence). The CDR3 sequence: CASSLLSQREQFF. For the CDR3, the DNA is TGTGCCAGCAGCTTACTTAGCCAACGGGAGCAGTTCTTC.

The CDR3 spells CASRPESATNEKLFF. In DNA form, the CDR3 reads TGTGCCAGCAGGCCCGAGAGTGCAACTAATGAAAAACTGTTTTTT. This chain links TRBV6-5 with TRBJ1-4; D is ambiguous. This CDR3 is built from 15 residues. Germline V lookup: CDR1 MNHEY, CDR2 SVGAGI. Trimming removed 6 bases at V and 0 bases at J, with 11 bases between.

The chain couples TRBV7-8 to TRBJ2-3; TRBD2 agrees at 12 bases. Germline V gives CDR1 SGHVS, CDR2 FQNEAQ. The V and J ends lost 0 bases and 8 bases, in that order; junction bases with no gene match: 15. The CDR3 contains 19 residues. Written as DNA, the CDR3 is TGTGCCAGCAGCTTAGCACAAAAATCTAGCGGGGGGGCTCTTAGTACGCAGTATTTT. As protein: CASSLAQKSSGGALSTQYF.

The CDR3 nucleotides read TGTGCCACCAGCAGAACAGGGATCAATTCACCCCTCCACTTT. Protein: CATSRTGINSPLHF. The V call is TRBV15, the J call TRBJ1-6; a weak D match, TRBD1 (6 bases). Trimming left V 2 bases short and J 7 bases short, with 9 bases between. The germline V gene has CDR1 LNHNV and CDR2 YYDKDF (reference sequence). The CDR3 has 14 residues. Combining the CDR3 with reference TRBV15 and TRBJ1-6 gives the whole variable domain DAMVIQNPRYQVTQFGKPVTLSCSQTLNHNVMYWYQQKSSQAPKLLFHYYDKDFNNEADTPDNFQSRRPNTSFCFLDIRSPGLGDTAMYLCATSRTGINSPLHFGNGTRLTVT.

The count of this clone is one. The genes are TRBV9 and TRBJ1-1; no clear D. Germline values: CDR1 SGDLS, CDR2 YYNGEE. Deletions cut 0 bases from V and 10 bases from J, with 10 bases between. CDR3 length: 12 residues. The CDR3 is CASSVVGDVAFF. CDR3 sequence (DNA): TGTGCCAGCAGCGTAGTCGGGGATGTAGCTTTCTTT. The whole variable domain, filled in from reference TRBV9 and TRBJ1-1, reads DSGVTQTPKHLITATGQRVTLRCSPRSGDLSVYWYQQSLDQGLQFLIQYYNGEERAKGNILERFSAQQFPDLHSELNLSSLELGDSALYFCASSVVGDVAFFGQGTRLTVV.

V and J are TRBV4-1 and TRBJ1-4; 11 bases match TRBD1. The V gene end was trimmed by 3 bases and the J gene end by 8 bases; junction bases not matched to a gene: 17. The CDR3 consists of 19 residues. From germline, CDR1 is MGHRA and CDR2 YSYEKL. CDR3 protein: CASSQESGTGGALTEKLFF. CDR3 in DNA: TGCGCCAGCAGCCAGGAAAGCGGGACAGGGGGGGCTCTTACCGAAAAACTGTTTTTT.

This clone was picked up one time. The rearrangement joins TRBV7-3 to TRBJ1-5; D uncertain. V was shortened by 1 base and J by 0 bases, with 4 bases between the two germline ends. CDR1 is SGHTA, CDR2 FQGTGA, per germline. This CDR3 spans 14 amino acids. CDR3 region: CASSLIHSNQPQHF. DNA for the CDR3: TGTGCCAGCAGCTTAATACATAGCAATCAGCCCCAGCATTTT.

The CDR3 nucleotides are TGTGCCACCAGTGATTACCTGACAGGGGGGTACCAAGAGACCCAGTACTTC. Translating gives CATSDYLTGGYQETQYF. The chain has TRBV24-1 and TRBJ2-5; 9 bases match TRBD1. V trimming: 2 bases; J trimming: 0 bases; junction bases outside the gene matches: 6. Germline CDR1 is KGHDR and CDR2 is SFDVKD. CDR3 length: 17 amino acids.

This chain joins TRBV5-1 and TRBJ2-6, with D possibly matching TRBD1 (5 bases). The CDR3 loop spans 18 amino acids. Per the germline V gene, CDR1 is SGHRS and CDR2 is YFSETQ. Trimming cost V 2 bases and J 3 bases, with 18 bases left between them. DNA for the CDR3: TGCGCCAGCAGCTTATTTTCCCAGGGAAGGAATGGGGCCAACGTCCTGACTTTC. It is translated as CASSLFSQGRNGANVLTF.

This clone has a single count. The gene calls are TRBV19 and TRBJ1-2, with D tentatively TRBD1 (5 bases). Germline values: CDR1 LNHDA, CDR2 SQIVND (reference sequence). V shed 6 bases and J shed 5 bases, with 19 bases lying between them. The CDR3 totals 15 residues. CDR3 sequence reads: CASRRTSRGGYGYTF. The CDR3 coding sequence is TGTGCCAGTAGGAGGACGTCGCGGGGCGGATATGGCTACACCTTC.

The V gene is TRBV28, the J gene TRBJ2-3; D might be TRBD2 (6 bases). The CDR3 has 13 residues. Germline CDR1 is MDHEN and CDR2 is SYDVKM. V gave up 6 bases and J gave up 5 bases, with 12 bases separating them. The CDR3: CASRPMGGDTQYF. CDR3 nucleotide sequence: TGTGCCAGCAGACCCATGGGAGGAGATACGCAGTATTTT.

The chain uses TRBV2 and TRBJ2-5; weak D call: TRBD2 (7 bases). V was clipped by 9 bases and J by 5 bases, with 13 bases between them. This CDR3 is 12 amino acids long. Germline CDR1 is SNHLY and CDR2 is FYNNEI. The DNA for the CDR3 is TGTGCCAGTTCTGGGGGGGCCGAGACCCAGTACTTC. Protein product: CASSGGAETQYF.

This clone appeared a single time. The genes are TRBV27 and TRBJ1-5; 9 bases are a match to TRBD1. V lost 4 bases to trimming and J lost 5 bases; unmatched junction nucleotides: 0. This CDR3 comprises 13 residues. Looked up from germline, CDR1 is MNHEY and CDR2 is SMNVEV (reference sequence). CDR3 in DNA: TGTGCCAGCAGTTACAGGGGGCATCAGCCCCAGCATTTT. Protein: CASSYRGHQPQHF.

In nucleotides, the CDR3 is TGTGCCAGCAGTTCCGGGACAGGGGGAAGGTATACTGAAGCTTTCTTT. Protein: CASSSGTGGRYTEAFF. The chain is built from TRBV28 and TRBJ1-1; TRBD1 matches 11 bases. Germline trimming cut 4 bases from V and 5 bases from J; bases unmatched to any gene: 9. This CDR3 is 16 amino acids long. Germline-derived CDR1 and CDR2 are MDHEN and SYDVKM.

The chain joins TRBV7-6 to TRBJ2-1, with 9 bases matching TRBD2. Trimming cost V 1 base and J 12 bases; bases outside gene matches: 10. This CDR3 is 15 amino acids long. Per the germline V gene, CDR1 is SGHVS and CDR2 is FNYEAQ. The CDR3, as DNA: TGTGCCAGCAGCTTAGTTGCGGGGGGGCCTTCGACGCAGTTCTTC. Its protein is CASSLVAGGPSTQFF.

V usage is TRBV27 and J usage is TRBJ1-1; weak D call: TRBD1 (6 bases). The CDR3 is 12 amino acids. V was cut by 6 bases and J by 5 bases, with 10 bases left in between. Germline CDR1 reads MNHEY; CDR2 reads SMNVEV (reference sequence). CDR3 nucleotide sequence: TGTGCCAGCAGAGAAGGGGGAACTGAAGCTTTCTTT. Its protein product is CASREGGTEAFF.

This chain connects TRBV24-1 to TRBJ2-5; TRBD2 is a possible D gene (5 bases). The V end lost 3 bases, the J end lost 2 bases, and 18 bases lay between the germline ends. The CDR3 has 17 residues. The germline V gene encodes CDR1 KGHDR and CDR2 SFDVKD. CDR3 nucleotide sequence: TGTGCCACCAGTGATCCGAGGGCGGGTGCAATTCAAGAGACCCAGTACTTC. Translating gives CATSDPRAGAIQETQYF.

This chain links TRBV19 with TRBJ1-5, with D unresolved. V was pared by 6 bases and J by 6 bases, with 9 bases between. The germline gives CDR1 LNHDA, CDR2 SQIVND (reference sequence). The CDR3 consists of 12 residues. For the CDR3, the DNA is TGTGCCAGTAGGCTTGGAGTTCAGCCCCAGCATTTT. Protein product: CASRLGVQPQHF.

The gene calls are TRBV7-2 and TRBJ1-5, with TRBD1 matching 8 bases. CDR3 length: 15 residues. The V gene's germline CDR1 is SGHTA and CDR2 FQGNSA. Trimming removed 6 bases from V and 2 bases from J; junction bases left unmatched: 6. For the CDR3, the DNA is TGTGCCAGCAGGGACAGGGACTTTCGCAATCAGCCCCAGCATTTT. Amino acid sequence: CASRDRDFRNQPQHF.

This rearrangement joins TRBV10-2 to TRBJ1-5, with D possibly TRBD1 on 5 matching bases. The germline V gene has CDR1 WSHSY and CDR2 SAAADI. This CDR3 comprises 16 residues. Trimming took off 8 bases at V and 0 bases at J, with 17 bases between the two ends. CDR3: CASRDSLGSSNQPQHF. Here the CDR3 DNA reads TGCGCCAGCCGAGACAGCCTGGGGTCTAGCAATCAGCCCCAGCATTTT.

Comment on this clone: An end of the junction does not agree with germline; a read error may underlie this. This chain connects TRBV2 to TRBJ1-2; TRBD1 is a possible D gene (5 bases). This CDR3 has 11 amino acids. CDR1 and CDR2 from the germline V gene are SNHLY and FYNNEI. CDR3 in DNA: TGTGCCAGCACTGAAGGGGCTGTCTACACCTTC. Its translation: CASTEGAVYTF.

CDR3 sequence reads: CASSQGLLRRESSYEQYF. CDR3 DNA: TGCGCCAGCAGCCAAGGACTTCTTAGGAGGGAGAGCTCCTACGAGCAGTACTTC. The chain has TRBV4-1 and TRBJ2-7; TRBD2 is a possible D gene (6 bases). The V end was cut by 1 base, the J end by 0 bases, with 19 bases between. The CDR3 is made up of 18 amino acids. The germline V gene encodes CDR1 MGHRA and CDR2 YSYEKL.

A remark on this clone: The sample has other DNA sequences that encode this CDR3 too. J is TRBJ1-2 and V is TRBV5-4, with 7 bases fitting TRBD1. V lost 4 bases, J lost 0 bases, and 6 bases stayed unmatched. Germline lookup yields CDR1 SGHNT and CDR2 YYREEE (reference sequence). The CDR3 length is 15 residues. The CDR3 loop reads CASSPGTASNYGYTF. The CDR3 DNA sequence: TGTGCCAGCAGCCCGGGGACAGCCTCTAACTATGGCTACACCTTC.